These 18 T cell receptor beta chains were sequenced from one sample in a study of T cells expressing NK-cell markers. TCRdb reprocessed the 5' RACE reads and keeps a single row for each CDR3 protein, giving no DNA. This table lists roughly 350,000 distinct CDR3 sequences. What was sequenced was blood T cells: a sorted CD56 or NKG2C T cell subset, CD4+ or CD8+ T cells, or bulk PBMC T cells (not recorded which). Receptors originate from a man between 18 and 69 years old in good health.

The chain links TRBV20-1 to TRBJ2-1; TCRdb designates TRBD2, a call that cannot be tested without DNA. The CDR3 runs 13 residues. Germline lookup yields CDR1 DFQATT and CDR2 SNEGSKA (reference sequence). This CDR3 reads CKTSGGARGEQFF.

The chain is built from TRBV6-1 and TRBJ1-6; TCRdb selects TRBD1, and the lack of DNA leaves this call unchecked. CDR3 length: 16 amino acids. Germline lookup yields CDR1 MNHNS and CDR2 SASEGT. The CDR3 region is CASRVGQASYNSPLHF.

V and J are TRBV2 and TRBJ2-7; as DNA is missing, the TRBD1 call by TCRdb cannot be tested. This CDR3 has 14 amino acids. Germline-derived CDR1 and CDR2 are SNHLY and FYNNEI. CDR3 residues: CASSRGTGSHEQYF.

V and J are TRBV25-1 and TRBJ2-3; the TCRdb call, TRBD2, lacks DNA for checking. Germline values: CDR1 MGHDK, CDR2 SYGVNS. The CDR3 spans 14 residues. This CDR3 reads CASQLAGGLITQYF.

The chain uses TRBV27 and TRBJ2-1; TCRdb proposes TRBD1, but this gene call is untestable without DNA. The CDR3 is made up of 15 amino acids. Germline lookup yields CDR1 MNHEY and CDR2 SMNVEV (reference sequence). The CDR3 loop reads CASSLRQGNYNEQFF.

The V call is TRBV10-3, the J call TRBJ2-2; TCRdb picks TRBD1, but there is no DNA to check that call. CDR1 and CDR2 from the germline V gene are ENHRY and SYGVKD. CDR3 length equals 15 residues. CDR3 sequence: CAISESAGIGELFFF.

CDR3 region: CASRLSGGAAKNIQYF. The V call is TRBV6-1, the J call TRBJ2-4. Germline CDR1 is MNHNS and CDR2 is SASEGT. The length of the CDR3 is 16 residues.

J is TRBJ2-7 and V is TRBV5-1. Germline loops: CDR1 SGHRS, CDR2 YFSETQ. The CDR3 runs to 13 residues. CDR3 sequence reads: CASSLSPAYEQYF. The complete variable domain, with remaining parts taken from reference TRBV5-1 and TRBJ2-7, reads KAGVTQTPRYLIKTRGQQVTLSCSPISGHRSVSWYQQTPGQGLQFLFEYFSETQRNKGNFPGRFSGRQFSNSRSEMNVSTLELGDSALYLCASSLSPAYEQYFGPGTRLTVT.

The rearrangement joins TRBV24-1 to TRBJ2-1. Germline assignment: CDR1 KGHDR and CDR2 SFDVKD. The CDR3 has 13 amino acids. CDR3 protein: CATSGGSYNEQFF.

This chain uses TRBV25-1 with TRBJ1-6. Germline assignment: CDR1 MGHDK and CDR2 SYGVNS. This CDR3 is built from 14 residues. The CDR3 here is CASTARSYNSPLHF.

This chain uses TRBV6-4 with TRBJ2-6. This CDR3 comprises 15 residues. Germline V lookup: CDR1 MRHNA, CDR2 SNTAGT. The CDR3 sequence: CASSREAGGANVLTF.

CDR3 protein: CSVPFWGSSYGYTF. The genes are TRBV29-1 and TRBJ1-2. There are 14 residues in the CDR3. The germline CDR1 and CDR2 sequences are SQVTM and ANQGSEA.

The chain uses TRBV6-1 and TRBJ1-2. The CDR3 sequence is 15 residues long. The germline gives CDR1 MNHNS, CDR2 SASEGT. The CDR3 spells CASSATPDHPKGYTF.

The chain joins TRBV7-9 to TRBJ2-7; TCRdb's D gene call, TRBD2, goes unchecked for lack of DNA. Germline V gene sequence: CDR1 SEHNR, CDR2 FQNEAQ (reference sequence). CDR3 length equals 16 residues. The CDR3 spells CASSLETSGGTYEQYF.

The chain is built from TRBV27 and TRBJ2-7; TCRdb selects TRBD2, and the lack of DNA leaves this call unchecked. Germline CDR1 and CDR2: MNHEY and SMNVEV (reference sequence). This CDR3 comprises 13 residues. The CDR3 is CASSWRETYEQYF.

This chain joins TRBV27 and TRBJ1-5; the TCRdb D gene call, TRBD1, has no DNA to confirm it. Germline lookup yields CDR1 MNHEY and CDR2 SMNVEV (reference sequence). The CDR3 is 18 residues long. The CDR3 loop reads CASSPSRPGHYSNQPQHF.

This sequence joins TRBV6-5 and TRBJ2-7; as DNA is missing, the TRBD1 call by TCRdb cannot be tested. This CDR3 spans 15 amino acids. CDR1 and CDR2 from the germline V gene are MNHEY and SVGAGI. Here the CDR3 reads CASSYSGTGSYEQYF.

The CDR3 protein is CASSRGTGTNTGELFF. The V call is TRBV19, the J call TRBJ2-2. CDR1 is LNHDA and CDR2 is SQIVND in the germline V gene (reference sequence). There are 16 residues in the CDR3.